One sample yielded the 16 T cell receptor beta chains listed below, sequenced in a study of CD8+CD57+ T cells in acquired aplastic anemia. Patients picked for sequencing had shown CD8+CD57+ cell expansion detected by flow cytometry. Genomic DNA acted as the template from which TCR beta VDJ combination and CDR3 sequence profiling were carried out. TCRdb re-derived calls from the reads in MiXCR, one entry per CDR3 protein. The data hold about 200,000 distinct CDR3 sequences, with 65% observed a single time. Sequencing input: sorted CD4+, CD8+, or CD8+CD57+ T cells (not recorded which) from PBMCs. The receptors here all came from a human donor with aplastic anemia.

This clonotype was picked up many times. V gene TRBV2 combines with J gene TRBJ2-3; 7 bases match TRBD1. Trimming at V came to 2 bases and at J to 0 bases, leaving 5 bases not matched to a gene. Germline CDR1 and CDR2: SNHLY and FYNNEI. The CDR3 runs 16 residues. CDR3: CASSESRGRSTDTQYF. The CDR3 nucleotides read TGTGCCAGCAGTGAATCGAGGGGGCGCAGCACAGATACGCAGTATTTT. Full variable domain (missing parts from reference TRBV2 and TRBJ2-3): EPEVTQTPSHQVTQMGQEVILRCVPISNHLYFYWYRQILGQKVEFLVSFYNNEISEKSEIFDDQFSVERPDGSNFTLKIRSTKLEDSAMYFCASSESRGRSTDTQYFGPGTRLTVL.

The chain combines TRBV9 with TRBJ1-1; D is uncertain. Per the germline V gene, CDR1 is SGDLS and CDR2 is YYNGEE. CDR3 length: 15 residues. Trimming stripped 4 bases from V and 1 base from J, with 14 bases between. As DNA, the CDR3 is TGTGCCAGCAGCCCCCGGCCTCGCGCGAACACTGAAGCTTTCTTT. Amino acid sequence: CASSPRPRANTEAFF.

This clonotype was found a few times. This chain connects TRBV25-1 to TRBJ1-1; tentative D call: TRBD1 (5 bases). This CDR3 has 12 amino acids. Germline CDR1 MGHDK, CDR2 SYGVNS. Between the trimmed V and J ends, which lost 7 bases and 6 bases, there was a span of 12 bases. Here the CDR3 reads CASTGRQSEAFF. Written as DNA, the CDR3 is TGTGCCAGCACAGGGAGACAGTCTGAAGCTTTCTTT.

This clonotype was seen a few times. The J gene is TRBJ1-2, the V gene TRBV24-1; D remains ambiguous. Trimming stripped 0 bases from V and 4 bases from J, with 14 bases between. Germline loops: CDR1 KGHDR, CDR2 SFDVKD. This CDR3 spans 16 amino acids. CDR3: CATSDLQGRSGYGYTF. In nucleotides, the CDR3 is TGTGCCACCAGTGATTTGCAAGGGCGATCGGGCTATGGCTACACCTTC.

This sequence joins TRBV10-2 and TRBJ2-7; 9 positions match TRBD2. The CDR3 is 15 amino acids. Germline V gives CDR1 WSHSY, CDR2 SAAADI. V lost 5 bases and J lost 2; bases outside the gene matches: 7. CDR3 protein: CASSSSGTPTYEQYF. DNA for the CDR3: TGCGCCAGCAGTTCTAGCGGGACACCCACCTACGAGCAGTACTTC.

This chain joins TRBV5-1 and TRBJ1-4, with TRBD1 identical over 11 bases. V dropped 5 bases and J dropped 10; count of bases not matched to a gene: 10. The CDR3 extends over 15 amino acids. CDR1 and CDR2 from the germline V gene are SGHRS and YFSETQ. CDR3 loop: CASREGTGGYGKLFF. CDR3 nucleotide sequence: TGCGCCAGCAGAGAAGGGACAGGGGGTTATGGAAAACTGTTTTTT. Supplemented by reference TRBV5-1 and TRBJ1-4, the full variable domain reads KAGVTQTPRYLIKTRGQQVTLSCSPISGHRSVSWYQQTPGQGLQFLFEYFSETQRNKGNFPGRFSGRQFSNSRSEMNVSTLELGDSALYLCASREGTGGYGKLFFGSGTQLSVL.

CDR3 coding DNA: TGCGCCAGCAGTGAGTTCAGGGTCACCGGGGAGCTGTTTTTT. Amino acids: CASSEFRVTGELFF. This chain links TRBV10-1 with TRBJ2-2; tentatively, D is TRBD1 (5 bases). Germline loops: CDR1 WNHNN, CDR2 SYGVQD (reference sequence). The CDR3 length is 14 residues. V was shortened by 1 base and J by 4 bases, with 7 bases between the two germline ends.

The rearrangement uses TRBV6-5 and TRBJ2-1; no clear D. Germline V gene sequence: CDR1 MNHEY, CDR2 SVGAGI. V was pared by 6 bases and J by 1 base, with 13 bases between. The CDR3 consists of 15 residues. CDR3 nucleotides: TGTGCCAGCAGGCACTTCGGTCAATCCTACAATGAGCAGTTCTTC. Translated: CASRHFGQSYNEQFF.

This clonotype was seen only once. This chain connects TRBV4-1 to TRBJ1-1; 9 positions agree with TRBD1. J lost 0 bases, V lost 6 bases, and 5 bases had no gene match. Germline assignment: CDR1 MGHRA and CDR2 YSYEKL. The CDR3 is 15 amino acids. CDR3 protein: CASSRQGGMNTEAFF. The CDR3 DNA follows: TGCGCCAGCAGTCGACAGGGGGGAATGAACACTGAAGCTTTCTTT.

The V gene is TRBV10-3, the J gene TRBJ2-5; TRBD2 aligns across 9 bases. CDR1 and CDR2 (germline): ENHRY, SYGVKD. The CDR3 is 13 amino acids. V dropped 6 bases and J dropped 1; count of bases not matched to a gene: 0. In DNA, the CDR3 is TGTGCCATCAGGACTAGCGGCCAAGAGACCCAGTACTTC. It codes for CAIRTSGQETQYF.

In the case of this clonotype: One end of the junction is discordant with germline, which a read error may explain. This sequence joins TRBV5-5 and TRBJ1-5; D unresolved. From germline, CDR1 is SGHKS and CDR2 YYEKEE (reference sequence). This CDR3 comprises 11 residues. CDR3 protein: CASSLFQPQHF. The DNA for the CDR3 is TGCGCCAGCAGCTTGTTTCAGCCCCAGCATTTT.

This clonotype has just one count. The V gene is TRBV20-1, the J gene TRBJ1-1; weak D call: TRBD1 (5 bases). There are 15 residues in the CDR3. V gave up 3 bases and J gave up 4 bases, with 18 bases separating them. In germline, CDR1 is DFQATT, CDR2 SNEGSKA (reference sequence). The CDR3 protein is CSARGQVGDLTEAFF. The CDR3 bases are TGCAGTGCTAGGGGTCAAGTAGGGGACCTCACTGAAGCTTTCTTT.

V usage is TRBV13 and J usage is TRBJ2-2, with D perhaps assigned TRBD1 or TRBD2 (5 bases each). There are 19 residues in the CDR3. V dropped 7 bases and J dropped 4 bases, with 28 bases sitting between them. CDR1 is PRHDT, CDR2 FYEKMQ, per germline (reference sequence). The CDR3: CASTPVYPEGDVITGELFF. CDR3 sequence (DNA): TGTGCCAGCACCCCCGTTTACCCGGAAGGGGACGTTATCACCGGGGAGCTGTTTTTT.

The CDR3 bases are TGTGCCAGCTTCTCGGCCTCCTACGAGCAGTACTTC. Its translation is CASFSASYEQYF. The chain employs TRBV9 and TRBJ2-7; D unclear. The germline CDR1 and CDR2 sequences are SGDLS and YYNGEE. This CDR3 has 12 amino acids. V dropped 7 bases and J dropped 0 bases, with 8 bases sitting between them.

The rearrangement uses TRBV4-1 and TRBJ2-3, with D perhaps TRBD2 (5 bases). V lost 4 bases and J 5 bases, leaving 7 bases between the germline ends. Germline assignment: CDR1 MGHRA and CDR2 YSYEKL. There are 12 residues in the CDR3. This chain's CDR3 is CASSPSLDTQYF. CDR3 DNA: TGCGCCAGCAGCCCTAGCTTAGATACGCAGTATTTT.

This clonotype was seen a few times. The chain employs TRBV7-9 and TRBJ2-5; D assignment may be TRBD1 or TRBD2 (5 bases each). Germline CDR1 reads SEHNR; CDR2 reads FQNEAQ (reference sequence). CDR3 size: 15 residues. V was shortened by 5 bases and J by 9 bases, with 22 bases between the two germline ends. The CDR3 region has the DNA TGTGCCAGCAGCCCCAAGGAGGACATCCGAGGAGCCCAGTACTTC. Protein product: CASSPKEDIRGAQYF.